The 9 T cell receptor beta chains presented below share a single source sample, sequenced in a study of blood T cell repertoires in COVID-19. TCRdb's copy holds only in-frame clones and misses some; the assay was immunoSEQ multiplex PCR. The sample carries about 63,000 clones, 70% to 90% recorded once. Sequenced material: peripheral blood. The source of these receptors is an elderly woman with acute or convalescent COVID-19.

A word on this clone: Since a much larger clone is just one base distant, this may be a read error. The chain uses TRBV5-6 and TRBJ1-2; 9 nucleotides agree with TRBD1. Trimming at V came to 4 bases and at J to 1 base, leaving 2 bases not matched to a gene. From germline, CDR1 is SGHDT and CDR2 YYEEEE. CDR3 length equals 14 residues. The chain's CDR3 is CASSLDRGNYGYTF. DNA for the CDR3: TGTGCCAGCAGCCTGGACAGGGGTAACTATGGCTACACCTTC.

J is TRBJ2-1 and V is TRBV24-1; 8 nucleotides line up with TRBD1. CDR1 KGHDR and CDR2 SFDVKD come from the germline V gene. The length of the CDR3 is 12 residues. V was clipped by 4 bases and J by 15 bases; unmatched bases: 7. Written as DNA, the CDR3 is TGTGCCACCAGTGACACCCGGGACAGGTCGTTCTTC. The encoded protein is CATSDTRDRSFF.

This chain connects TRBV27 to TRBJ1-2; 7 nucleotides agree with TRBD1. Germline V lookup: CDR1 MNHEY, CDR2 SMNVEV (reference sequence). V shed 6 bases, J shed 4 bases, and the junction held 5 bases outside the gene matches. The CDR3 runs to 13 residues. The CDR3 loop reads CASRKTGTYGYTF. CDR3 in DNA: TGTGCCAGCAGGAAGACAGGGACCTATGGCTACACCTTC.

This chain uses TRBV28 with TRBJ2-7; 11 bases align to TRBD1. V gave up 4 bases and J gave up 6 bases; unmatched junction bases: 8. Per the germline V gene, CDR1 is MDHEN and CDR2 is SYDVKM. The CDR3 loop spans 15 amino acids. In DNA form, the CDR3 reads TGTGCCAGCAGTTCCTCCGGGACAGGGGGGTTCGAGCAGTACTTC. Translation gives CASSSSGTGGFEQYF.

The CDR3 bases are TGTGCCAGCAGTCCGACTAGCGGATCGTCAGGGGCCAACGTCCTGACTTTC. Protein: CASSPTSGSSGANVLTF. This chain joins TRBV6-6 and TRBJ2-6, with 9 bases aligning to TRBD2. Germline-derived CDR1 and CDR2 are MNHNY and SVGAGI (reference sequence). Trimming removed 5 bases from V and 4 bases from J; junction bases left unmatched: 9. The CDR3 covers 17 residues.

V gene TRBV2 combines with J gene TRBJ1-2; perhaps TRBD1 as D (5 bases). The germline V gene encodes CDR1 SNHLY and CDR2 FYNNEI. This CDR3 is built from 14 residues. V was trimmed by 3 bases and J by 4 bases, leaving 12 bases between them. CDR3 nucleotides: TGTGCCAGCAGTGACCAGGGTTTACTCTATGGCTACACCTTC. Amino acid sequence: CASSDQGLLYGYTF. Full variable domain (rest looked up from reference TRBV2 and TRBJ1-2): EPEVTQTPSHQVTQMGQEVILRCVPISNHLYFYWYRQILGQKVEFLVSFYNNEISEKSEIFDDQFSVERPDGSNFTLKIRSTKLEDSAMYFCASSDQGLLYGYTFGSGTRLTVV.

V usage is TRBV7-2 and J usage is TRBJ2-7; 12 positions agree with TRBD2. V lost 6 bases, J lost 6 bases, and 6 bases stayed unmatched. This CDR3 contains 14 residues. In germline, CDR1 is SGHTA, CDR2 FQGNSA. CDR3 residues: CASRSSGGAIEQYF. As DNA, the CDR3 is TGTGCCAGCAGGTCTAGCGGGGGGGCTATCGAGCAGTACTTC.

The chain employs TRBV6-5 and TRBJ2-1, with 9 bases lining up with TRBD1. The CDR3 totals 15 residues. The germline gives CDR1 MNHEY, CDR2 SVGAGI. V was pared by 5 bases and J by 7 bases, with 9 bases of the junction left unmatched. This chain's CDR3 is CASSQRDRALNEQFF. CDR3 coding DNA: TGTGCCAGCAGTCAGCGGGACAGGGCTCTTAATGAGCAGTTCTTC.

This sequence joins TRBV28 and TRBJ2-7, with 7 bases aligning to TRBD2. This CDR3 has 15 amino acids. Trimming took 7 bases from V and 2 from J; bases not matched to a gene: 11. Germline lookup yields CDR1 MDHEN and CDR2 SYDVKM. CDR3 coding DNA: TGTGCCAGCACACTGGGAGGGGCTGTAGCCTACGAGCAGTACTTC. It specifies CASTLGGAVAYEQYF.